Presented here are 32 T cell receptor beta chains from one specimen sequenced in a study of cytomegalovirus exposure and HLA in healthy donors. Method: immunoSEQ multiplex PCR; TCRdb's copy keeps in-frame clones and lacks some. In the table there are 110,000 to 150,000 clones, approximately 89% of which are singletons. The sample was PBMCs. All receptors come from a man aged 18 to 35 in good health and CMV-seronegative.

V usage is TRBV13 and J usage is TRBJ2-1; 9 bases line up with TRBD2. Germline lookup yields CDR1 PRHDT and CDR2 FYEKMQ (reference sequence). This CDR3 is built from 15 residues. Germline trimming cut 5 bases from V and 8 bases from J; bases unmatched to any gene: 10. Here the CDR3 reads CASSLRTSEGDEQFF. The CDR3 nucleotides are TGTGCCAGCAGCCTCCGGACTAGCGAGGGTGATGAGCAGTTCTTC.

This chain uses TRBV4-3 with TRBJ2-1; D may be TRBD2 (5 bases). There are 16 residues in the CDR3. The V gene's germline CDR1 is LGHNA and CDR2 YSLEER. Trimming stripped 1 base from V and 8 bases from J, with 18 bases between. The CDR3 loop reads CASSQGGKEASHEQFF. CDR3 in DNA: TGCGCCAGCAGCCAAGGAGGGAAGGAAGCCTCACATGAGCAGTTCTTC.

This clone occurred a few times. The V call is TRBV5-1, the J call TRBJ2-1; maybe TRBD2 (5 bases). The CDR3 loop spans 16 amino acids. Germline V CDR1 and CDR2: SGHRS, YFSETQ. V lost 0 bases to trimming and J lost 0 bases, with 10 bases between them. The CDR3, as DNA: TGCGCCAGCAGCTTGGAAGCTCTAGCCTCCTACAATGAGCAGTTCTTC. It encodes CASSLEALASYNEQFF. The full variable domain, with the rest looked up from reference TRBV5-1 and TRBJ2-1, is KAGVTQTPRYLIKTRGQQVTLSCSPISGHRSVSWYQQTPGQGLQFLFEYFSETQRNKGNFPGRFSGRQFSNSRSEMNVSTLELGDSALYLCASSLEALASYNEQFFGPGTRLTVL.

This clone appeared a single time. The V gene is TRBV7-9, the J gene TRBJ1-1; the D is unclear. Trimming took off 6 bases at V and 0 bases at J, with 8 bases between the two ends. Germline V gene data show CDR1 as SEHNR and CDR2 as FQNEAQ (reference sequence). CDR3 size: 13 residues. The CDR3: CASRSILNTEAFF. In DNA, the CDR3 is TGTGCCAGCAGGAGCATACTGAACACTGAAGCTTTCTTT.

The chain is built from TRBV7-2 and TRBJ2-1, with TRBD2 as a possible D gene (7 bases). Looked up from germline, CDR1 is SGHTA and CDR2 is FQGNSA. V was shortened by 1 base and J by 7 bases, with 26 bases between the two germline ends. CDR3 length: 19 residues. CDR3 bases: TGTGCCAGCAGCTTAGATAACAGGGAGGGATTCCTTTTGGGTAATGAGCAGTTCTTC. This sequence encodes CASSLDNREGFLLGNEQFF. Variable domain in full (rest from reference TRBV7-2 and TRBJ2-1): GAGVSQSPSNKVTEKGKDVELRCDPISGHTALYWYRQSLGQGLEFLIYFQGNSAPDKSGLPSDRFSAERTGGSVSTLTIQRTQQEDSAVYLCASSLDNREGFLLGNEQFFGPGTRLTVL.

The chain employs TRBV6-6 and TRBJ1-5, with D possibly TRBD1 on 5 matching bases. The CDR3 contains 14 residues. Germline-derived CDR1 and CDR2 are MNHNY and SVGAGI (reference sequence). V lost 6 bases, J lost 9 bases, and 18 bases lay in between. CDR3 sequence reads: CASSNPLDIRPQHF. The CDR3 DNA follows: TGTGCCAGCAGCAACCCCTTGGACATTCGGCCCCAGCATTTT.

V gene TRBV15 combines with J gene TRBJ2-5, with D possibly being TRBD1 (6 bases). Germline V gene data show CDR1 as LNHNV and CDR2 as YYDKDF (reference sequence). The CDR3 runs 14 residues. V lost 0 bases, J lost 10 bases, and 15 bases lay in between. The DNA for the CDR3 is TGTGCCACCAGCAGAGACTTGGAGACAGGCGGCCAGTACTTC. Its protein product is CATSRDLETGGQYF.

The chain combines TRBV27 with TRBJ2-7, with TRBD1 as a possible D gene (7 bases). Germline V gene sequence: CDR1 MNHEY, CDR2 SMNVEV (reference sequence). V dropped 5 bases and J dropped 2 bases, with 16 bases sitting between them. This CDR3 is built from 15 residues. CDR3 loop: CASSLRGSGAYEQYV. The DNA of the CDR3 is TGTGCCAGCAGTCTCAGGGGGTCGGGAGCCTACGAGCAGTACGTC.

The chain joins TRBV11-3 to TRBJ2-1; 11 bases line up with TRBD2. This CDR3 contains 15 residues. V lost 3 bases, J lost 5 bases, and 3 bases stayed unmatched. CDR1 is SGHNT, CDR2 YENEEA, per germline. CDR3 coding DNA: TGTGCCAGCAGCTTCCTAGCGGGAGGCGACAATGAGCAGTTCTTC. As protein: CASSFLAGGDNEQFF.

This sequence joins TRBV29-1 and TRBJ2-3; D perhaps matches TRBD1 (6 bases). V lost 7 bases to trimming and J lost 4 bases, with 18 bases between them. Germline V lookup: CDR1 SQVTM, CDR2 ANQGSEA. CDR3 length: 14 amino acids. The CDR3 DNA sequence: TGCAGCGCCCGGGACACGCCGCGGGCAGATACGCAGTATTTT. Its translation is CSARDTPRADTQYF.

This clone was picked up one time. V and J are TRBV9 and TRBJ2-6; tentative D call: TRBD1 (5 bases). CDR3 length: 14 amino acids. Deletions cut 2 bases from V and 2 bases from J, with 5 bases between. Germline assignment: CDR1 SGDLS and CDR2 YYNGEE. In DNA form, the CDR3 reads TGTGCCAGCAGCGTGGGGCCTGGGGCCAACGTCCTGACTTTC. It translates to CASSVGPGANVLTF.

In the case of this clone: At the DNA level, this CDR3 is encoded by other sequences in the same sample as well. The J gene is TRBJ1-1, the V gene TRBV27; a weak D match, TRBD1 (5 bases). This CDR3 has 12 residues. Germline CDR1 reads MNHEY; CDR2 reads SMNVEV (reference sequence). The V gene lost 6 bases and the J gene lost 1 base, with 6 bases spanning the gap. Written as DNA, the CDR3 is TGTGCCAGCAGCACAGGGAACACTGAAGCTTTCTTT. This encodes CASSTGNTEAFF.

This clone occurred once. The junction departs from the called germline gene at one end, perhaps through a read error. This rearrangement joins TRBV18 to TRBJ2-5; TRBD2 agrees at 8 bases. The CDR3 spans 16 residues. Germline values: CDR1 KGHSH, CDR2 LQKENI. In nucleotides, the CDR3 is TGTGCCGGCTCACCATTCACTAGCGGAACCCAAGAGACCCAGTACTTC. Residues: CAGSPFTSGTQETQYF. Full variable domain (outside the CDR3, taken from reference TRBV18 and TRBJ2-5): NAGVMQNPRHLVRRRGQEARLRCSPMKGHSHVYWYRQLPEEGLKFMVYLQKENIIDESGMPKERFSAEFPKEGPSILRIQQVVRGDSAAYFCAGSPFTSGTQETQYFGPGTRLLVL.

The V gene is TRBV7-2, the J gene TRBJ1-5; D might be TRBD1 (5 bases). The CDR3 contains 14 residues. The V gene lost 5 bases and the J gene lost 7 bases, with 15 bases spanning the gap. In germline, CDR1 is SGHTA, CDR2 FQGNSA. Here the CDR3 reads CASSQGRGGQPQHF. CDR3 DNA: TGTGCCAGCAGCCAAGGAAGGGGTGGCCAGCCCCAGCATTTT.

Remarks on this clone: Sequence at one end of the junction differs from germline and may be a read error. The chain uses TRBV27 and TRBJ2-1; TRBD2 matches at 10 bases. The CDR3 loop spans 16 amino acids. CDR1 and CDR2 (germline): MNHEY, SMNVEV (reference sequence). The CDR3 region is CASSVSTSGIFNEQFF. The CDR3 DNA follows: TGTGCCAGCAGTGTATCAACTAGCGGGATATTCAATGAGCAGTTCTTC.

V usage is TRBV9 and J usage is TRBJ1-1, with TRBD1 as a possible D gene (5 bases). This CDR3 spans 13 amino acids. CDR1 and CDR2 from the germline V gene are SGDLS and YYNGEE. The V gene lost 0 bases and the J gene lost 9 bases, with 12 bases spanning the gap. The CDR3 is CASSVGGGTQAFF. Written as DNA, the CDR3 is TGTGCCAGCAGCGTAGGGGGCGGGACCCAAGCTTTCTTT.

J is TRBJ2-1 and V is TRBV28, with D possibly TRBD1 on 6 matching bases. V gave up 3 bases and J gave up 7 bases, with 13 bases separating them. The CDR3 is 14 residues long. Germline loops: CDR1 MDHEN, CDR2 SYDVKM. In nucleotides, the CDR3 is TGTGCCAGCAGTTTGGACAGCAGTTTGAATGAGCAGTTCTTC. Translated: CASSLDSSLNEQFF.

The DNA for the CDR3 is TGCGCCAGCAGTGGATTCCGGGACAGTCATCAGCCCCAGCATTTT. This codes for CASSGFRDSHQPQHF. The chain recombines TRBV10-2 with TRBJ1-5; 7 positions match TRBD1. This CDR3 spans 15 amino acids. V dropped 4 bases and J dropped 5; count of bases not matched to a gene: 8. CDR1 WSHSY and CDR2 SAAADI come from the germline V gene.

The chain has TRBV2 and TRBJ2-7; 8 positions agree with TRBD1. V lost 2 bases to trimming and J lost 0 bases; unmatched junction nucleotides: 3. Germline values: CDR1 SNHLY, CDR2 FYNNEI. This CDR3 has 15 amino acids. The CDR3 here is CASSETGGSSYEQYF. CDR3 in DNA: TGTGCCAGCAGTGAAACAGGGGGGAGCTCCTACGAGCAGTACTTC.

The rearrangement joins TRBV21-1 to TRBJ2-7; TRBD1 is the table's D call, not checked against the DNA. TRBV21-1 is an annotated pseudogene. CDR3 size: 13 residues. CDR3 region: CASSARQGWEQYF. The CDR3 DNA reads TGTGCCAGCAGCGCAAGACAGGGTTGGGAGCAGTACTTC.

V usage is TRBV30 and J usage is TRBJ1-1; D unclear. The ends were cut back, 4 bases at V and 5 bases at J, with 11 bases in the middle. CDR1 and CDR2 (germline): GTSNPN, SVGIG (reference sequence). The CDR3 sequence is 12 residues long. CDR3 bases: TGTGCCTGGATCCTATTCGGGACTGAAGCTTTCTTT. Translation gives CAWILFGTEAFF.

This clone turned up a few times. V and J are TRBV18 and TRBJ1-3; D gene unclear. Trimming took 3 bases from V and 0 from J, leaving 9 bases between them. The germline V gene encodes CDR1 KGHSH and CDR2 LQKENI. The CDR3 is made up of 15 amino acids. The CDR3 coding sequence is TGTGCCAGCTCACCTAACAGAAACTCTGGAAACACCATATATTTT. It translates to CASSPNRNSGNTIYF.

The chain joins TRBV9 to TRBJ1-3; D is ambiguous. V was shortened by 3 bases and J by 0 bases, with 13 bases between the two germline ends. The germline gives CDR1 SGDLS, CDR2 YYNGEE. The CDR3 has 16 amino acids. CDR3 sequence reads: CASSGGERYSGNTIYF. DNA of the CDR3: TGTGCCAGCAGCGGCGGCGAGCGATACTCTGGAAACACCATATATTTT.

This chain uses TRBV10-3 with TRBJ2-1, with a weak D call TRBD1 (5 bases). Germline CDR1 and CDR2: ENHRY and SYGVKD. The ends were cut back, 4 bases at V and 5 bases at J, with 9 bases in the middle. The CDR3 loop spans 13 amino acids. DNA for the CDR3: TGTGCCATCAGTGGCAGGGTGGACAATGAGCAGTTCTTC. Its translation: CAISGRVDNEQFF.

The V and J genes are TRBV27 and TRBJ2-2; D perhaps matches TRBD1 (5 bases). The V and J ends lost 5 bases and 2 bases respectively, with 15 bases between them. The CDR3 sequence is 16 residues long. Germline values: CDR1 MNHEY, CDR2 SMNVEV (reference sequence). In DNA form, the CDR3 reads TGTGCCAGCAGTCCCCATGGGGCTATTAACACCGGGGAGCTGTTTTTT. Residues: CASSPHGAINTGELFF.

In this sample, this clone turned up once. The gene calls are TRBV7-9 and TRBJ2-1, with D possibly matching TRBD2 (6 bases). The germline CDR1 and CDR2 sequences are SEHNR and FQNEAQ (reference sequence). V lost 4 bases and J lost 0, with 19 bases in between. This CDR3 has 18 residues. The CDR3 DNA follows: TGTGCCAGCAGCTACTTCCTACTAGCTGCTAGCTCCTACAATGAGCAGTTCTTC. Encoded protein: CASSYFLLAASSYNEQFF.

The CDR3 protein is CSVARLLNTEAFF. The CDR3 nucleotides are TGCAGCGTGGCCCGACTATTGAACACTGAAGCTTTCTTT. The chain recombines TRBV29-1 with TRBJ1-1; D ambiguous. Looked up from germline, CDR1 is SQVTM and CDR2 is ANQGSEA. With 6 bases removed from V and 0 bases from J, the gap between germline ends came to 11 bases. The CDR3 totals 13 residues.

This clone was picked up one time. The gene calls are TRBV11-2 and TRBJ2-7; 7 nucleotides match TRBD1. Germline-derived CDR1 and CDR2 are SGHAT and FQNNGV. Trimming cost V 3 bases and J 1 base; bases outside gene matches: 3. CDR3 size: 14 residues. The CDR3 protein is CASSFGRGSYEQYV. CDR3 nucleotide sequence: TGTGCCAGCAGCTTTGGCAGGGGGTCCTACGAGCAGTACGTC.

The rearrangement uses TRBV5-1 and TRBJ2-2; 8 bases align to TRBD1. Trimming at V came to 3 bases and at J to 7 bases, leaving 8 bases not matched to a gene. The CDR3 length is 15 residues. Germline CDR1 is SGHRS and CDR2 is YFSETQ. The CDR3 nucleotides read TGCGCCAGCAGCTCGGGACAGGATTATGGCGGGGAGCTGTTTTTT. This encodes CASSSGQDYGGELFF.

The V and J genes are TRBV20-1 and TRBJ2-5, with D uncertain. The CDR3 is 10 amino acids. V gave up 6 bases and J gave up 8 bases, with 10 bases separating them. Germline values: CDR1 DFQATT, CDR2 SNEGSKA (reference sequence). CDR3 in DNA: TGCAGTGCCGCTTCAGAAACCCAGTACTTC. Amino acid sequence: CSAASETQYF.

The chain uses TRBV10-2 and TRBJ1-2; TRBD1 is a possible D gene (6 bases). CDR3 length: 15 residues. CDR1 is WSHSY, CDR2 SAAADI, per germline. V was pared by 3 bases and J by 5 bases, with 16 bases between. The CDR3 nucleotides read TGCGCCAGCAGTGACCGCAGGGGCGATGTTTATGGCTACACCTTC. It yields the protein CASSDRRGDVYGYTF.

This chain connects TRBV4-2 to TRBJ1-1; D call uncertain. The CDR3 sequence is 15 residues long. Germline assignment: CDR1 LGHNA and CDR2 YNFKEQ. V shed 1 base and J shed 4 bases, with 13 bases lying between them. In DNA, the CDR3 is TGTGCCAGCAGCCAAGTTCGGGTCTTCGGCACTGAAGCTTTCTTT. Protein sequence: CASSQVRVFGTEAFF.